This is a list of T cell receptor beta chains from one sample in a study of cytomegalovirus exposure and HLA in healthy donors. Measured with immunoSEQ multiplex PCR; TCRdb has only the in-frame clones, and not every one. Of about 160,000 clones in the sample, roughly 72% were seen once. The specimen sequenced was PBMCs. These TCRs come from a woman in her forties in good health and CMV-seronegative. The CDR3 runs from the conserved cysteine through the conserved F or W. A row's size may be missing; if present it is once, few, many or a size class.

abundance: .; v_gene: TRBV28; j_gene: TRBJ2-1; CDR3aa: CASSSPASGLYNEQFF
abundance: .; v_gene: TRBV7-9; j_gene: TRBJ2-1; CDR3aa: CASSFLLDRGPWNEQFF
abundance: .; v_gene: TRBV15; j_gene: TRBJ2-1; CDR3aa: CATSLSLGAGLNEQFF
abundance: .; v_gene: TRBV5-1; j_gene: TRBJ2-7; CDR3aa: CASSLVTGGTYEQYF
abundance: few; v_gene: TRBV7-9; j_gene: TRBJ2-7; CDR3aa: CASSLGTSEQYF
abundance: few; v_gene: TRBV2; j_gene: TRBJ1-2; CDR3aa: CASTGRTGIPHGYTF
abundance: .; v_gene: TRBV5-1; j_gene: TRBJ2-4; CDR3aa: CASSRQTGQGLAKNIQYF
abundance: .; v_gene: TRBV19; j_gene: TRBJ1-5; CDR3aa: CASSIGTGGQPQHF
abundance: once; v_gene: TRBV14; j_gene: TRBJ2-1; CDR3aa: CASSPRGGRALNEQFF
abundance: .; v_gene: TRBV18; j_gene: .; CDR3aa: CASSPSDRGYEQYF
abundance: .; v_gene: TRBV30; j_gene: TRBJ1-2; CDR3aa: CAWTVTPTGVSYTF
abundance: few; v_gene: TRBV15; j_gene: TRBJ2-1; CDR3aa: CATSRETGSYNEQFF
abundance: .; v_gene: TRBV7-2; j_gene: TRBJ2-1; CDR3aa: CASSRTAGNEQFF
abundance: .; v_gene: TRBV6-1; j_gene: TRBJ1-1; CDR3aa: CASSEYEAFF
abundance: .; v_gene: TRBV2; j_gene: TRBJ2-2; CDR3aa: CASRRGVMADGELFF
abundance: once; v_gene: TRBV12-5; j_gene: TRBJ2-2; CDR3aa: CASGFTFGTGFAQNTGELFF
abundance: once; v_gene: TRBV28; j_gene: TRBJ2-1; CDR3aa: CASSSLLAGEGGGEQFF
abundance: .; v_gene: TRBV27; j_gene: TRBJ1-5; CDR3aa: CASRGGQGAQWAQHF
abundance: few; v_gene: TRBV11-2; j_gene: TRBJ2-7; CDR3aa: CASSFSTGTSSSYEQYF
abundance: .; v_gene: TRBV29-1; j_gene: TRBJ2-1; CDR3aa: CSVQGAVNEQFF
abundance: .; v_gene: TRBV7-8; j_gene: TRBJ1-2; CDR3aa: CASSYTGGARRGYTF
abundance: .; v_gene: TRBV10-3; j_gene: TRBJ1-1; CDR3aa: CAISGQRNTEAFF
abundance: .; v_gene: TRBV11-3; j_gene: TRBJ2-6; CDR3aa: CASSLGQAKGSGANVLTF
abundance: .; v_gene: TRBV15; j_gene: TRBJ1-4; CDR3aa: CATSRDRTDEKLFF
abundance: .; v_gene: TRBV19; j_gene: TRBJ2-2; CDR3aa: CASSRGLAGALFNTGELFF
abundance: .; v_gene: TRBV5-1; j_gene: TRBJ2-5; CDR3aa: CASRPTSRETQYF
abundance: .; v_gene: TRBV30; j_gene: TRBJ1-1; CDR3aa: CAWSDKNTEAFF
abundance: .; v_gene: TRBV13; j_gene: TRBJ2-5; CDR3aa: CASSLVSGETQYF
abundance: few; v_gene: TRBV19; j_gene: TRBJ1-4; CDR3aa: CASRATEKKLFF
abundance: .; v_gene: TRBV6-6; j_gene: TRBJ2-1; CDR3aa: CASSPTSGRVNEQFF
abundance: .; v_gene: TRBV2; j_gene: TRBJ2-7; CDR3aa: CASTFDSGAKGSYEQYF
abundance: few; v_gene: TRBV5-6; j_gene: TRBJ1-1; CDR3aa: CASSWETGWQTEAFF
abundance: .; v_gene: TRBV11-2; j_gene: TRBJ2-5; CDR3aa: CASSRGHGETQYF
abundance: few; v_gene: TRBV5-3; j_gene: TRBJ1-1; CDR3aa: CARSFGPQDTEAFF
abundance: .; v_gene: TRBV7-3; j_gene: TRBJ2-7; CDR3aa: CASSLQAGGPYEQYF
abundance: few; v_gene: TRBV6-5; j_gene: TRBJ2-1; CDR3aa: CASSVRDYSNEQFF
abundance: .; v_gene: TRBV29-1; j_gene: TRBJ2-1; CDR3aa: CSVELAGGGEQFF